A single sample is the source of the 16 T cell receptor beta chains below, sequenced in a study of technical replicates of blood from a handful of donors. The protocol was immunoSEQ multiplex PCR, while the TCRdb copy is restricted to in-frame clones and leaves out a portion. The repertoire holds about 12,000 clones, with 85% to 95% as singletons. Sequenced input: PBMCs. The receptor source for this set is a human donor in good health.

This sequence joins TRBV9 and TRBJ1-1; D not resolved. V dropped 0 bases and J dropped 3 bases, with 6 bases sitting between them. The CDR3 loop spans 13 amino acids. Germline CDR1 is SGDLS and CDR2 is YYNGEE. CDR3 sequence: CASSVEIDTEAFF. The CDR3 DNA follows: TGTGCCAGCAGCGTAGAGATAGACACTGAAGCTTTCTTT.

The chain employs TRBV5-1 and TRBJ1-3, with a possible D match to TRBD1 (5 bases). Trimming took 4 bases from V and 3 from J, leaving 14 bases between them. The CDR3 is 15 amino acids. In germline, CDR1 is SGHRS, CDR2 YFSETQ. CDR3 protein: CASSMSGGGGNTIYF. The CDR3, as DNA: TGCGCCAGCAGCATGAGTGGGGGAGGTGGAAACACCATATATTTT.

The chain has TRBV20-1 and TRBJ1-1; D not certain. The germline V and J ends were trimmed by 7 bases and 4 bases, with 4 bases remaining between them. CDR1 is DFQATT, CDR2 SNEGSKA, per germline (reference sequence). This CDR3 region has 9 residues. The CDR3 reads CSVITEAFF. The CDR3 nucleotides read TGCAGTGTAATCACTGAAGCTTTCTTT.

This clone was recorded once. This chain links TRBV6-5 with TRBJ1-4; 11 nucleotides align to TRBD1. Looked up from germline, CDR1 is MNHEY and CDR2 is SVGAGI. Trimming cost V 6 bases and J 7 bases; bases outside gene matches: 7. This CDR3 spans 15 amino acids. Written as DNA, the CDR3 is TGTGCCAGCAGCCACTTGGGGACAGGGGGTGAAAAACTGTTTTTT. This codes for CASSHLGTGGEKLFF.

The CDR3 protein is CASSNRDSYEQYF. The CDR3, as DNA: TGTGCCAGCAGCAACAGGGACTCCTACGAGCAGTACTTC. The gene calls are TRBV7-2 and TRBJ2-7; a weak D match, TRBD1 (6 bases). The length of the CDR3 is 13 residues. Trimming took 5 bases from V and 0 from J, leaving 8 bases between them. Germline V CDR1 and CDR2: SGHTA, FQGNSA. Supplemented by reference TRBV7-2 and TRBJ2-7, the full variable domain reads GAGVSQSPSNKVTEKGKDVELRCDPISGHTALYWYRQSLGQGLEFLIYFQGNSAPDKSGLPSDRFSAERTGGSVSTLTIQRTQQEDSAVYLCASSNRDSYEQYFGPGTRLTVT.

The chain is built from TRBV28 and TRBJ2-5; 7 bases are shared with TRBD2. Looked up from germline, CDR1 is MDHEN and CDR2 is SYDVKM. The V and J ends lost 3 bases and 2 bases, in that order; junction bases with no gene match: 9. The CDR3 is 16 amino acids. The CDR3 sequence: CASSLGLAEAQETQYF. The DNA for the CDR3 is TGTGCCAGCAGTTTGGGGCTAGCGGAAGCTCAAGAGACCCAGTACTTC.

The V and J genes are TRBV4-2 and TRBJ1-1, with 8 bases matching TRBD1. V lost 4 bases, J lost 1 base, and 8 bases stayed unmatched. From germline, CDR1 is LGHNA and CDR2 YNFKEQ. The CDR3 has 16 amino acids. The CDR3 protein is CASSPKSGGGNTEAFF. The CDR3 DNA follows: TGTGCCAGCAGCCCCAAATCAGGGGGCGGGAACACTGAAGCTTTCTTT.

Here the CDR3 reads CASSRGTPMANEKLFF. In nucleotides, the CDR3 is TGTGCCAGCTCACGCGGGACTCCGATGGCTAATGAAAAACTGTTTTTT. This rearrangement joins TRBV18 to TRBJ1-4; TRBD1 might be the D (5 bases). Per the germline V gene, CDR1 is KGHSH and CDR2 is LQKENI. Trimming left V 4 bases short and J 3 bases short, with 15 bases between. CDR3 length equals 16 residues.

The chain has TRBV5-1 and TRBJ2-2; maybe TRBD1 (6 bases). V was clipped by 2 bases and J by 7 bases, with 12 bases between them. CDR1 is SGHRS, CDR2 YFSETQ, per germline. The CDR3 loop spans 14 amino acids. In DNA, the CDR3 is TGCGCCAGCAGCTTCTATGCAGGGGACGGGGAGCTGTTTTTT. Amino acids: CASSFYAGDGELFF. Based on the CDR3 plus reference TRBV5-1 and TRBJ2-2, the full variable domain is KAGVTQTPRYLIKTRGQQVTLSCSPISGHRSVSWYQQTPGQGLQFLFEYFSETQRNKGNFPGRFSGRQFSNSRSEMNVSTLELGDSALYLCASSFYAGDGELFFGEGSRLTVL.

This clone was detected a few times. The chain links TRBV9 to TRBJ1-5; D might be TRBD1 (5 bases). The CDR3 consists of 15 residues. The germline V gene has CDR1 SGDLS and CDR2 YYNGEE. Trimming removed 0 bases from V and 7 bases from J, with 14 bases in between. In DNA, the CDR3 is TGTGCCAGCAGCGTAGCGTCGGGGGAGGGACAGCCCCAGCATTTT. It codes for CASSVASGEGQPQHF.

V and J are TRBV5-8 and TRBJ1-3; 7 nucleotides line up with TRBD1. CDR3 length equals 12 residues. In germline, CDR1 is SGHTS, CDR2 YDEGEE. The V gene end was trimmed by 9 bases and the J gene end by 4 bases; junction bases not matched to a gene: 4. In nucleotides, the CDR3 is TGTGCCACTTGGGGACAGGGAAACACCATATATTTT. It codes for CATWGQGNTIYF.

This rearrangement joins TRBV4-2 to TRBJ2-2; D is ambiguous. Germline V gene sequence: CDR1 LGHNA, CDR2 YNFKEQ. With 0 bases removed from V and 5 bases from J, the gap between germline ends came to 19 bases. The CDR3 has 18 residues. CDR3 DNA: TGTGCCAGCAGCCAAGAGGGCACGGCTCCCCTCCAGACCGGGGAGCTGTTTTTT. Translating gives CASSQEGTAPLQTGELFF.

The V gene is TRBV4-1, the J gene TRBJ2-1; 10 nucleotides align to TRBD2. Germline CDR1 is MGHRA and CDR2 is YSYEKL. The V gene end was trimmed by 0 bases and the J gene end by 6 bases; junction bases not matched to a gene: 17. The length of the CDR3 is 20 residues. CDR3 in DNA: TGCGCCAGCAGCCAAGATCGTAGACAGGGAAGCGGGAGGGGCCCCAATGAGCAGTTCTTC. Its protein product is CASSQDRRQGSGRGPNEQFF.

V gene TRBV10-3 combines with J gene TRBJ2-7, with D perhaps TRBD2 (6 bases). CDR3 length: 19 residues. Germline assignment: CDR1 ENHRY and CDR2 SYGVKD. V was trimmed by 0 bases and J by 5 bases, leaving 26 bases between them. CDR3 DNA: TGTGCCATCAGTGAGTCGGGGACGGACGGGGGACGGACGGGACACGAGCAGTACTTC. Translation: CAISESGTDGGRTGHEQYF.

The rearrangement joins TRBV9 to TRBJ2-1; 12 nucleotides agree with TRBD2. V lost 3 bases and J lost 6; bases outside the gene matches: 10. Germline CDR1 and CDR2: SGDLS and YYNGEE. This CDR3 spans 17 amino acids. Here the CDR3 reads CASSATSGRGGANEQFF. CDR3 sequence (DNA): TGTGCCAGCAGCGCGACTAGCGGGAGAGGAGGCGCCAATGAGCAGTTCTTC.

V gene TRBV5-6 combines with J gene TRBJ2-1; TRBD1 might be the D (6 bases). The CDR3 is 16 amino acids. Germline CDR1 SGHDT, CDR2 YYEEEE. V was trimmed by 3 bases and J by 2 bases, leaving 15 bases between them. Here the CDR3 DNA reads TGTGCCAGCAGCTGGGACACTCTCAAACCCTACAATGAGCAGTTCTTC. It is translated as CASSWDTLKPYNEQFF.